These 20 T cell receptor beta chains were sequenced from one sample in a study of regulatory T cells in long-lasting Graves disease. Time point reported: newly diagnosed GD, antithyroid drugs for less than 3 months. The TCR library was prepared using RNA isolated from PBMCs. Arm-PCR with iRepertoire HTBI primers amplified the CDR3 regions for these TCR beta libraries. TCRdb reprocessed the multiplex PCR reads via MiXCR and lists one record per CDR3 protein. The table records about 470,000 distinct CDR3 sequences, 15% to 20% of them present only once. These data were likewise used in another study, on T cells in Graves' hyperthyroidism and ophthalmopathy.

The specimen was peripheral blood mononuclear cells (PBMCs), collected at new diagnosis, from a patient treated with antithyroid drugs. The receptors were gathered from a man aged 35-49 years with Graves disease.

The sample holds many counts of this clonotype. The chain links TRBV7-2 to TRBJ2-5; D possibly corresponds to TRBD2 (5 bases). Germline CDR1 reads SGHTA; CDR2 reads FQGNSA. The V end was cut by 3 bases, the J end by 5 bases, with 13 bases between. The CDR3 runs 14 residues. In DNA form, the CDR3 reads TGTGCCAGCAGCTTCGGCGTTCGAGGGGAGACCCAGTACTTC. It encodes CASSFGVRGETQYF.

This clonotype showed up just a few times. The CDR3 region is CASSRQRGQGADTQYF. The DNA for the CDR3 is TGTGCCAGCAGCCGCCAGCGGGGACAGGGGGCAGATACGCAGTATTTT. The chain recombines TRBV14 with TRBJ2-3, with 11 bases aligning to TRBD1. This CDR3 is 16 amino acids long. Trimming at V came to 4 bases and at J to 4 bases, leaving 7 bases not matched to a gene. Germline V gives CDR1 SGHDN, CDR2 FVKESK.

The sample holds many counts of this clonotype. The rearrangement uses TRBV7-2 and TRBJ2-1, with 7 bases lining up with TRBD2. Germline loops: CDR1 SGHTA, CDR2 FQGNSA. The CDR3 runs 17 residues. The trim removed 0 bases at V and 5 bases at J, leaving 10 bases unmatched. The CDR3 DNA is TGTGCCAGCAGCTTAGCGCATTTTGCGGGAGATAACAATGAGCAGTTCTTC. It codes for CASSLAHFAGDNNEQFF. Full variable domain (rest looked up from reference TRBV7-2 and TRBJ2-1): GAGVSQSPSNKVTEKGKDVELRCDPISGHTALYWYRQSLGQGLEFLIYFQGNSAPDKSGLPSDRFSAERTGGSVSTLTIQRTQQEDSAVYLCASSLAHFAGDNNEQFFGPGTRLTVL.

The rearrangement joins TRBV4-1 to TRBJ2-6; TRBD1 agrees at 9 bases. Trimming cost V 9 bases and J 0 bases; bases outside gene matches: 12. Per the germline V gene, CDR1 is MGHRA and CDR2 is YSYEKL. CDR3 length: 18 residues. The CDR3 nucleotides are TGCGCCAGTGAGGGTCGACAGGGGGTAAGCTCTGGGGCCAACGTCCTGACTTTC. This encodes CASEGRQGVSSGANVLTF.

This chain joins TRBV19 and TRBJ2-6; tentatively, D is TRBD1 (5 bases). Trimming pared 5 bases from V and 0 bases from J, leaving 23 bases between. CDR1 LNHDA and CDR2 SQIVND come from the germline V gene (reference sequence). The CDR3 runs to 20 residues. The CDR3: CASSPRFRQGTGSGANVLTF. The DNA of the CDR3 is TGTGCCAGTAGTCCTCGATTCCGGCAGGGAACGGGCTCTGGGGCCAACGTCCTGACTTTC.

In the case of this clonotype: This clone may be a read error of a much larger clone one base away. The chain links TRBV5-1 to TRBJ2-1; D is possibly TRBD2 (5 bases). The germline V gene has CDR1 SGHRS and CDR2 YFSETQ. The CDR3 has 15 amino acids. V was shortened by 0 bases and J by 10 bases, with 17 bases between the two germline ends. Here the CDR3 DNA reads TGCGCCAGCAGCTTGGCTGATTCGGGAACCTACGAGCAGTTCTTC. Its protein product is CASSLADSGTYEQFF.

This clonotype was found many times. The rearrangement links TRBV30 to TRBJ2-7, with D uncertain. Germline V gene lookup returns CDR1 GTSNPN and CDR2 SVGIG (reference sequence). This CDR3 is 13 amino acids long. The ends were cut back, 0 bases at V and 3 bases at J, with 9 bases in the middle. CDR3 amino acids: CAWSVGLVYEQYF. CDR3 DNA sequence: TGTGCCTGGAGTGTAGGGCTGGTCTACGAGCAGTACTTC.

This clonotype has just a few counts. The chain joins TRBV20-1 to TRBJ2-3, with a possible D match to TRBD2 (5 bases). Germline V gene sequence: CDR1 DFQATT, CDR2 SNEGSKA (reference sequence). The germline V and J ends were trimmed by 0 bases and 0 bases, with 10 bases remaining between them. CDR3 length equals 15 residues. The CDR3 nucleotides are TGCAGTGCTAGAGATCTAGCCCGGAGCACAGATACGCAGTATTTT. Translating it yields CSARDLARSTDTQYF.

The table lists this clonotype with many counts. The rearrangement joins TRBV20-1 to TRBJ2-7, with unresolved D. Germline V gives CDR1 DFQATT, CDR2 SNEGSKA (reference sequence). The CDR3 consists of 13 residues. The V and J ends lost 2 bases and 3 bases respectively, with 11 bases between them. CDR3 DNA sequence: TGCAGTGCTAGAAAGCCATTTTTCTACGAGCAGTACTTC. Protein sequence: CSARKPFFYEQYF.

This clonotype came up a few times. The genes are TRBV24-1 and TRBJ2-3; 9 bases are shared with TRBD2. V gave up 2 bases and J gave up 0 bases; unmatched junction bases: 8. Germline CDR1 is KGHDR and CDR2 is SFDVKD. The CDR3 covers 18 residues. CDR3 region: CATSDSGTSTSSTDTQYF. For the CDR3, the DNA is TGTGCCACCAGTGATTCCGGGACTAGCACCTCTAGCACAGATACGCAGTATTTT.

V usage is TRBV5-1 and J usage is TRBJ2-6, with 14 positions matching TRBD2. Unmatched junction bases numbered 7, after V lost 4 bases and J lost 1 base. Germline CDR1 is SGHRS and CDR2 is YFSETQ. This CDR3 has 19 amino acids. The CDR3 here is CASSKGLAGAGSGANVLTF. The CDR3 region has the DNA TGCGCCAGCAGCAAGGGACTAGCGGGAGCAGGGTCTGGGGCCAACGTCCTGACTTTC.

The sample holds many counts of this clonotype. The V and J genes are TRBV7-9 and TRBJ2-7; D is uncertain. Germline CDR1 and CDR2: SEHNR and FQNEAQ (reference sequence). Trimming took off 4 bases at V and 5 bases at J, with 12 bases between the two ends. CDR3 length equals 13 residues. The CDR3 DNA reads TGTGCCAGCAGCTCCATAGAAGGCCACGAGCAGTACTTC. Translating gives CASSSIEGHEQYF. The full variable domain, with the rest looked up from reference TRBV7-9 and TRBJ2-7, is DTGVSQNPRHKITKRGQNVTFRCDPISEHNRLYWYRQTLGQGPEFLTYFQNEAQLEKSRLLSDRFSAERPKGSFSTLEIQRTEQGDSAMYLCASSSIEGHEQYFGPGTRLTVT.

This clonotype was counted between two and nine times. CDR3: CASAGQGNTEAFF. CDR3 in DNA: TGTGCCAGCGCCGGACAGGGGAACACTGAAGCTTTCTTT. V and J are TRBV27 and TRBJ1-1; 8 nucleotides align to TRBD1. V gave up 8 bases and J gave up 1 base; unmatched junction bases: 3. Germline V gene lookup returns CDR1 MNHEY and CDR2 SMNVEV (reference sequence). The CDR3 is 13 amino acids.

The chain couples TRBV29-1 to TRBJ2-4, with D tentatively TRBD2 (7 bases). V dropped 3 bases and J dropped 1 base, with 10 bases sitting between them. This CDR3 contains 14 residues. Per the germline V gene, CDR1 is SQVTM and CDR2 is ANQGSEA. The CDR3 loop reads CSVDAGAAKNIQYF. The DNA of the CDR3 is TGCAGCGTTGATGCGGGGGCTGCCAAAAACATTCAGTACTTC.

This clonotype was observed many times. The chain is built from TRBV3-1 and TRBJ2-5, with D perhaps TRBD2 (6 bases). Trimming pared 1 base from V and 5 bases from J, leaving 14 bases between. Per the germline V gene, CDR1 is LGHDT and CDR2 is YNNKEL (reference sequence). This CDR3 has 15 residues. CDR3 in amino acids: CASSQGRGVAETQYF. CDR3 in DNA: TGTGCCAGCAGCCAAGGACGCGGGGTAGCGGAGACCCAGTACTTC.

V usage is TRBV7-9 and J usage is TRBJ2-5; D is unresolved. V lost 5 bases to trimming and J lost 5 bases, with 12 bases between them. Germline lookup yields CDR1 SEHNR and CDR2 FQNEAQ (reference sequence). This CDR3 spans 13 amino acids. The CDR3 spells CASSPYVVETQYF. The CDR3 nucleotides read TGTGCCAGCAGCCCCTATGTGGTGGAGACCCAGTACTTC.

This clonotype was recorded many times. The chain employs TRBV11-2 and TRBJ2-2; a possible D gene is TRBD2 (6 bases). Germline V lookup: CDR1 SGHAT, CDR2 FQNNGV. Trimming stripped 3 bases from V and 7 bases from J, with 21 bases between. This CDR3 spans 17 amino acids. The CDR3 DNA reads as TGTGCCAGCAGCTTGAGACGGGGGAGAGGGGCGATCGGGGAGCTGTTTTTT. This sequence encodes CASSLRRGRGAIGELFF.

This clonotype was seen more than once but under ten times. A single base separates this from a much larger clone, so it may be a read error. V usage is TRBV27 and J usage is TRBJ2-3, with D possibly being TRBD1 or TRBD2 (5 bases each). The germline gives CDR1 MNHEY, CDR2 SMNVEV (reference sequence). This CDR3 is 14 amino acids long. Trimming cost V 7 bases and J 2 bases, with 13 bases left between them. CDR3 region: CASKGRSYTDTQYF. CDR3 nucleotides: TGTGCCAGCAAGGGACGTAGTTACACAGATACGCAGTATTTT.

Only a few counts were recorded for this clonotype. Since a much larger clone is just one base distant, this may be a read error. The chain couples TRBV11-2 to TRBJ2-1; D gene unclear. This CDR3 contains 11 residues. V was clipped by 6 bases and J by 15 bases, with 15 bases between them. In germline, CDR1 is SGHAT, CDR2 FQNNGV. In DNA, the CDR3 is TGTGCCAGCAGGTTATCCCGATACCTGTTCTTC. It specifies CASRLSRYLFF.

This clonotype was observed a few times. The rearrangement links TRBV4-1 to TRBJ2-2; 10 bases match TRBD2. The CDR3 spans 19 residues. Unmatched junction bases numbered 11, after V lost 0 bases and J lost 4 bases. The germline V gene has CDR1 MGHRA and CDR2 YSYEKL. The CDR3 DNA sequence: TGCGCCAGCAGCCAAGAGTGGTCAGCGGGAGGGCCGGGCACCGGGGAGCTGTTTTTT. It codes for CASSQEWSAGGPGTGELFF.